This T cell receptor (beta chain) stems from a study of shared clonotypes between healthy human individuals. Notes on this clone: Its antigen is not identified.

For every subset, genomic DNA was evenly distributed across several immunoSEQ plates. Data came from immunoSEQ multiplex PCR; TCRdb stores just in-frame clones and leaves some out. The profile covers roughly 2.6 million clones, with around nine tenths appearing a single time and around 0.14% taken by the ten largest. Study findings and constraints: Naive subsets tended to show greater estimated richness than memory subsets.

Recent acute infections and vaccinations were absent in the healthy HIV-negative adult donors. Germline V CDR1 and CDR2: SGHRS, YFSETQ. With 1 base removed from V and 5 bases from J, the gap between germline ends came to 9 bases. The CDR3 sequence is 13 residues long. The source of this sequence is a man in his late teens or twenties in good health. The rearrangement joins TRBV5-1 to TRBJ2-5; D is unclear. The sample comprised naive CD4+ T cells sorted from blood. The subset denotes: CD45RA+ positively selected. The CDR3 bases are TGCGCCAGCAGCTTGCCCTCGAAGGAGACCCAGTACTTC. Translation gives CASSLPSKETQYF.